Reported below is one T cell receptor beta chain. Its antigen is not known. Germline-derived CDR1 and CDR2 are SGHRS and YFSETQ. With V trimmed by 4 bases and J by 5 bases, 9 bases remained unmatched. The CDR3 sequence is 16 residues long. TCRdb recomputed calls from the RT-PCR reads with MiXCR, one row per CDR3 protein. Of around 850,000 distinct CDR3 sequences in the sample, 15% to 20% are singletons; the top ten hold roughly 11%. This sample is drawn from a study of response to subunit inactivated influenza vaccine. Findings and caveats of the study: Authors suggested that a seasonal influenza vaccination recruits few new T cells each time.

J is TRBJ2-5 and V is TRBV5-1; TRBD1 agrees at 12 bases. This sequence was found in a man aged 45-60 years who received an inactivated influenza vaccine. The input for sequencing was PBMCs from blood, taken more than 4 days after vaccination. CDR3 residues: CASSLPGTGGGETQYF. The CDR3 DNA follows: TGCGCCAGCAGCCTTCCCGGGACAGGGGGCGGGGAGACCCAGTACTTC. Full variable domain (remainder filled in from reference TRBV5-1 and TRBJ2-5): KAGVTQTPRYLIKTRGQQVTLSCSPISGHRSVSWYQQTPGQGLQFLFEYFSETQRNKGNFPGRFSGRQFSNSRSEMNVSTLELGDSALYLCASSLPGTGGGETQYFGPGTRLLVL.